These 24 T cell receptor beta chains were all obtained from the same sample, sequenced in a study of neoadjuvant anti-PD-1 for oral cavity cancer. The protocol was immunoSEQ multiplex PCR, while the TCRdb copy is restricted to in-frame clones and leaves out a portion. The data contain around 17,000 clones, around 74% of them singletons. The sequencing here drew on PBMCs, taken before nivolumab (anti-PD-1) treatment. These receptors came from a person between 35 and 79 years old with oral cavity squamous cell carcinoma.

This rearrangement joins TRBV27 to TRBJ1-1; D gene unclear. This CDR3 is 13 amino acids long. Per the germline V gene, CDR1 is MNHEY and CDR2 is SMNVEV (reference sequence). Trimming cost V 6 bases and J 7 bases, with 15 bases left between them. CDR3 nucleotides: TGTGCCAGCAGCGGAGGGTTATCCTATGAAGCTTTCTTT. Protein sequence: CASSGGLSYEAFF.

The gene calls are TRBV6-1 and TRBJ1-5, with a weak D call TRBD1 (6 bases). This CDR3 comprises 15 residues. From germline, CDR1 is MNHNS and CDR2 SASEGT. Trimming removed 6 bases from V and 6 bases from J, with 18 bases in between. The DNA for the CDR3 is TGTGCCAGCAGAGGCCTACAGGGTTTAGGTCAGCCCCAGCATTTT. This encodes CASRGLQGLGQPQHF.

J is TRBJ1-5 and V is TRBV29-1; a weak D match, TRBD1 (5 bases). The CDR3 extends over 13 amino acids. Germline values: CDR1 SQVTM, CDR2 ANQGSEA. Trimming took 4 bases from V and 3 from J, leaving 10 bases between them. CDR3: CSVALGDNQPQHF. As DNA, the CDR3 is TGCAGCGTTGCTTTGGGGGACAATCAGCCCCAGCATTTT.

The V gene is TRBV5-1, the J gene TRBJ1-3; a weak D match, TRBD1 (5 bases). Germline CDR1 SGHRS, CDR2 YFSETQ. The CDR3 is 14 residues long. The V gene lost 0 bases and the J gene lost 4 bases, with 8 bases spanning the gap. Here the CDR3 DNA reads TGCGCCAGCAGCTTGGGCCAGGGAGGAAACACCATATATTTT. Encoded protein: CASSLGQGGNTIYF.

The J gene is TRBJ2-5, the V gene TRBV5-1; D is perhaps TRBD1 or TRBD2 (5 bases each). CDR1 SGHRS and CDR2 YFSETQ come from the germline V gene. The CDR3 loop spans 14 amino acids. The V end was cut by 3 bases, the J end by 7 bases, with 16 bases between. CDR3 sequence: CASSSGEGLGTQYF. The CDR3 bases are TGCGCCAGCAGCTCCGGTGAGGGGCTGGGGACCCAGTACTTC.

V gene TRBV7-2 combines with J gene TRBJ2-3, with 8 bases lining up with TRBD2. Germline CDR1 reads SGHTA; CDR2 reads FQGNSA. V shed 5 bases, J shed 0 bases, and the junction held 7 bases outside the gene matches. The CDR3 has 16 residues. The CDR3 sequence: CASSQVAGFSTDTQYF. The CDR3 DNA reads TGTGCCAGCAGCCAGGTAGCGGGGTTTAGCACAGATACGCAGTATTTT.

V gene TRBV2 combines with J gene TRBJ1-1; D unclear. There are 13 residues in the CDR3. Between the trimmed V and J ends, which lost 7 bases and 5 bases, there was a span of 14 bases. Germline assignment: CDR1 SNHLY and CDR2 FYNNEI. The CDR3 here is CASIQTLGTEAFF. CDR3 nucleotides: TGTGCCAGCATCCAGACGTTAGGGACTGAAGCTTTCTTT. Variable domain in full (rest from reference TRBV2 and TRBJ1-1): EPEVTQTPSHQVTQMGQEVILRCVPISNHLYFYWYRQILGQKVEFLVSFYNNEISEKSEIFDDQFSVERPDGSNFTLKIRSTKLEDSAMYFCASIQTLGTEAFFGQGTRLTVV.

This clone appeared a single time. The V call is TRBV2, the J call TRBJ1-2; the match to TRBD1 covers 7 bases. V was pared by 5 bases and J by 7 bases, with 4 bases of the junction left unmatched. The CDR3 is made up of 12 amino acids. Germline V gene lookup returns CDR1 SNHLY and CDR2 FYNNEI. The CDR3 is CASSNRGSGYTF. DNA of the CDR3: TGTGCCAGCAGTAACAGGGGTAGTGGCTACACCTTC.

The V and J genes are TRBV5-1 and TRBJ2-7, with TRBD2 matching over 7 bases. Germline CDR1 and CDR2: SGHRS and YFSETQ. V trimming: 0 bases; J trimming: 2 bases; junction bases outside the gene matches: 8. The CDR3 consists of 16 residues. CDR3 DNA: TGCGCCAGCAGCTTGGGGGCTGGCGGGAGTGCCTACGAGCAGTACTTC. Translated, it gives CASSLGAGGSAYEQYF.

This sequence joins TRBV6-1 and TRBJ2-1; 10 nucleotides match TRBD1. In germline, CDR1 is MNHNS, CDR2 SASEGT. Trimming removed 7 bases from V and 7 bases from J; junction bases left unmatched: 10. The CDR3 is made up of 15 amino acids. CDR3 coding DNA: TGTGCCAGCAACCCCCGGGACAGGGGTTCGAATGAGCAGTTCTTC. It encodes CASNPRDRGSNEQFF.

In DNA, the CDR3 is TGTGCCAGCAGCTTACAGTCTGGAAACACCATATATTTT. Its translation: CASSLQSGNTIYF. This chain joins TRBV5-6 and TRBJ1-3; D uncertain. The CDR3 covers 13 residues. CDR1 SGHDT and CDR2 YYEEEE come from the germline V gene. The V end was cut by 2 bases, the J end by 1 base, with 4 bases between.

The rearrangement uses TRBV5-4 and TRBJ2-6; TRBD2 matches at 7 bases. Unmatched junction bases numbered 11, after V lost 4 bases and J lost 4 bases. Germline-derived CDR1 and CDR2 are SGHNT and YYREEE (reference sequence). The CDR3 totals 17 residues. The CDR3 spells CASSPGGTLRGANVLTF. In DNA form, the CDR3 reads TGTGCCAGCAGCCCCGGGGGGACCTTACGAGGGGCCAACGTCCTGACTTTC.

This clone appeared a few times. CDR3 in amino acids: CASSYLGDEQYF. The DNA for the CDR3 is TGTGCCAGCAGTTACTTAGGGGACGAGCAGTACTTC. This chain uses TRBV6-6 with TRBJ2-7; D may be TRBD1 (5 bases). Trimming shortened V by 1 base and J by 5 bases, and 6 bases separated the two germline ends. The CDR3 is made up of 12 amino acids. Germline V gene lookup returns CDR1 MNHNY and CDR2 SVGAGI (reference sequence).

The chain carries TRBV11-2 and TRBJ1-2; D is perhaps TRBD1 (6 bases). Germline CDR1 reads SGHAT; CDR2 reads FQNNGV. V lost 2 bases and J lost 7, with 11 bases in between. The CDR3 spans 13 residues. The CDR3 DNA follows: TGTGCCAGCAGCTTACCAGGGGAGTTTGGCTACACCTTC. Protein sequence: CASSLPGEFGYTF. The whole variable domain, remainder taken from reference TRBV11-2 and TRBJ1-2, is EAGVAQSPRYKIIEKRQSVAFWCNPISGHATLYWYQQILGQGPKLLIQFQNNGVVDDSQLPKDRFSAERLKGVDSTLKIQPAKLEDSAVYLCASSLPGEFGYTFGSGTRLTVV.

The V gene is TRBV6-1, the J gene TRBJ1-1; D possibly corresponds to TRBD1 (5 bases). Trimming took 6 bases from V and 0 from J, leaving 14 bases between them. CDR1 is MNHNS and CDR2 is SASEGT in the germline V gene. This CDR3 contains 15 residues. For the CDR3, the DNA is TGTGCCAGCAGGACAGCCGACGCGATGAACACTGAAGCTTTCTTT. This encodes CASRTADAMNTEAFF.

This chain connects TRBV19 to TRBJ2-1, with a possible D match to TRBD1 (5 bases). Germline V lookup: CDR1 LNHDA, CDR2 SQIVND (reference sequence). The ends were cut back, 1 base at V and 9 bases at J, with 13 bases in the middle. The CDR3 has 14 amino acids. The CDR3 protein is CASSIGQSSGEQFF. The CDR3 coding sequence is TGTGCCAGTAGTATAGGACAGTCGTCCGGTGAGCAGTTCTTC.

The chain carries TRBV19 and TRBJ2-1; 7 nucleotides match TRBD2. J lost 9 bases, V lost 1 base, and 9 bases had no gene match. Germline CDR1 reads LNHDA; CDR2 reads SQIVND (reference sequence). This CDR3 is 15 amino acids long. This chain's CDR3 is CASSIGVGGPGEQFF. CDR3 DNA: TGTGCCAGTAGTATAGGTGTGGGAGGGCCGGGTGAGCAGTTCTTC.

This clone was recorded only once. This chain links TRBV6-1 with TRBJ2-7, with D possibly being TRBD2 (5 bases). CDR1 and CDR2 from the germline V gene are MNHNS and SASEGT. This CDR3 region has 16 residues. The V and J ends lost 2 bases and 1 base respectively, with 15 bases between them. CDR3 DNA: TGTGCCAGCAGTGAATTAGAGGGTAGTCAATCCTACGAGCAGTACTTC. Protein: CASSELEGSQSYEQYF.

The CDR3 nucleotides read TGTGCCAGTAGTATTAGACTCGAAATACACTACGAGCAGTACTTC. Protein: CASSIRLEIHYEQYF. The chain joins TRBV19 to TRBJ2-7, with unresolved D. Germline lookup yields CDR1 LNHDA and CDR2 SQIVND (reference sequence). This CDR3 region has 15 residues. Trimming took 3 bases from V and 3 from J, leaving 15 bases between them.

This chain uses TRBV6-5 with TRBJ1-2; TRBD1 matches 7 bases. The V gene end was trimmed by 6 bases and the J gene end by 4 bases; junction bases not matched to a gene: 5. This CDR3 comprises 13 residues. Germline values: CDR1 MNHEY, CDR2 SVGAGI. The CDR3 nucleotides read TGTGCCAGCAGCCGGGGACAGATCTATGGCTACACCTTC. Translated: CASSRGQIYGYTF.

The V gene is TRBV5-1, the J gene TRBJ2-7; the match to TRBD2 covers 10 bases. Germline V gene sequence: CDR1 SGHRS, CDR2 YFSETQ. The CDR3 totals 13 residues. Trimming took 4 bases from V and 5 from J; bases not matched to a gene: 3. The CDR3: CASSATSGNEQYF. CDR3 DNA sequence: TGCGCCAGCAGCGCTACTAGCGGGAACGAGCAGTACTTC.

J is TRBJ2-7 and V is TRBV5-6, with D maybe TRBD1 (6 bases). The CDR3 loop spans 16 amino acids. Germline V gene data show CDR1 as SGHDT and CDR2 as YYEEEE. V was cut by 4 bases and J by 0 bases, with 17 bases left in between. Written as DNA, the CDR3 is TGTGCCAGCAGCCCTGGGGGCGGGCCACTCTCCTACGAGCAGTACTTC. This encodes CASSPGGGPLSYEQYF. Complete variable domain (other parts from reference TRBV5-6 and TRBJ2-7): DAGVTQSPTHLIKTRGQQVTLRCSPKSGHDTVSWYQQALGQGPQFIFQYYEEEERQRGNFPDRFSGHQFPNYSSELNVNALLLGDSALYLCASSPGGGPLSYEQYFGPGTRLTVT.

The chain recombines TRBV27 with TRBJ2-5; TRBD1 agrees at 8 bases. V trimming: 10 bases; J trimming: 5 bases; junction bases outside the gene matches: 6. This CDR3 is built from 12 residues. Germline CDR1 MNHEY, CDR2 SMNVEV (reference sequence). The CDR3 protein is CAIGQGGETQYF. The DNA of the CDR3 is TGTGCCATTGGACAGGGCGGTGAGACCCAGTACTTC.

The chain has TRBV15 and TRBJ1-2; D remains unclear. The CDR3 is 13 residues long. The V end lost 3 bases, the J end lost 4 bases, and 9 bases lay between the germline ends. The germline gives CDR1 LNHNV, CDR2 YYDKDF (reference sequence). Here the CDR3 reads CATSSTGVYGYTF. The CDR3 region has the DNA TGTGCCACCAGCAGCACCGGGGTCTATGGCTACACCTTC. Drawing the rest from reference TRBV15 and TRBJ1-2, the complete variable domain is DAMVIQNPRYQVTQFGKPVTLSCSQTLNHNVMYWYQQKSSQAPKLLFHYYDKDFNNEADTPDNFQSRRPNTSFCFLDIRSPGLGDTAMYLCATSSTGVYGYTFGSGTRLTVV.